This T cell receptor (beta chain) was observed in a study of CD8 T cells in Susac syndrome. From germline, CDR1 is MGHDK and CDR2 SYGVNS. V was trimmed by 8 bases and J by 4 bases, leaving 7 bases between them. The CDR3 sequence is 11 residues long. RNA amounts of roughly 0.45 to 1 ug underwent reverse transcription with random hexamers. MiXCR, applied by TCRdb to the immunoSEQ multiplex PCR reads, yields one record per CDR3 protein. Of approximately 100,000 distinct CDR3 sequences in the sample, approximately 94% were seen once. The source material was CD8+ T cells from PBMCs. The rearrangement links TRBV25-1 to TRBJ2-3; D not certain. The sequence was collected from a human donor with Susac syndrome. CDR3 region: CASGNSDTQYF. CDR3 DNA sequence: TGTGCCAGCGGCAACTCAGATACGCAGTATTTT.